There are a few counts of the clone carrying this T cell receptor beta chain. Trimming cost V 2 bases and J 1 base, with 8 bases left between them. CDR3 size: 14 residues. CDR1 SGHAT and CDR2 FQNNGV come from the germline V gene. These data are taken from a study of blood T cell repertoires in COVID-19. About the research overall: PBMCs, B-cell-depleted T cells, or T cells provided the cDNA or gDNA that made up the material.

The data were produced by immunoSEQ multiplex PCR, yet TCRdb's version contains in-frame clones alone and is incomplete. The sample contains approximately 66,000 clones, less than 85% of which appear only once. The rearrangement links TRBV11-2 to TRBJ1-1; weak D call: TRBD1 (5 bases). The specimen sequenced was peripheral blood. The receptor was isolated from a man in his 60s with acute or convalescent COVID-19. DNA for the CDR3: TGTGCCAGCAGCTTATCAGGACAGAACACTGAAGCTTTCTTT. It specifies CASSLSGQNTEAFF.